This T cell receptor beta chain was profiled in a study of T cells of healthy individuals (dated by TCRdb to the late 2010s). Between the V and J ends, shortened by 8 bases and 2 bases respectively, the junction contains 9 bases. The CDR3 runs 12 amino acids, cysteine and phenylalanine included. Kept here is only the CDR3 DNA, which spans 36 bases and is read in frame from base 1. Reading the germline V gene gives CDR1 MDHEN and CDR2 SYDVKM. This clonotype was detected many times. The antigen it recognizes is unknown. No per-base quality is available; no much larger clone lies one base away. Preparation of the library involved 5' RACE. The listed sequencing device is Illumina MiSeq. TCRdb trimmed the raw reads at Q25, called clones with MiXCR and kept productive beta chains. Each record represents a unique CDR3 protein, reported with the most common genes and DNA among its rows. The sample table lists roughly 76,000 distinct CDR3 sequences, about 5% of them with a count of one. About 7.5% of the sample goes to the ten largest clones.

The receptor chain draws on TRBV28 and TRBJ1-1; tentative D gene TRBD1, with 5 bases matching. The TCR sequence derives from a female donor in good health. The nucleotide sequence is TGTGCCAGCGGGGGACTCAACACTGAAGCTTTCTTT. This sequence encodes CASGGLNTEAFF.